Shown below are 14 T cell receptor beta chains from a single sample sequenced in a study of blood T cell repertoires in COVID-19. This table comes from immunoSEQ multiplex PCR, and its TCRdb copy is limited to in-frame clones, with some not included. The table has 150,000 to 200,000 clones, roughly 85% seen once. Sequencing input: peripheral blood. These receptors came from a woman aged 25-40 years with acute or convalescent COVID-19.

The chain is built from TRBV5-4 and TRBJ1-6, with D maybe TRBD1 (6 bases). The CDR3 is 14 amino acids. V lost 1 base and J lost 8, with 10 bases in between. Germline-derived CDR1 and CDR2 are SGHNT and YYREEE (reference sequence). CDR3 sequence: CASSLRGGHSPLHF. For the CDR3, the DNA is TGTGCCAGCAGCTTGAGGGGGGGTCATTCACCCCTCCACTTT.

The CDR3 nucleotides read TGCGCCAGCCGAGACAGGAACACTGAAGCTTTCTTT. Its translation: CASRDRNTEAFF. The J gene is TRBJ1-1, the V gene TRBV4-3; possibly TRBD1 for D (5 bases). Trimming took 8 bases from V and 1 from J, leaving 8 bases between them. In germline, CDR1 is LGHNA, CDR2 YSLEER. This CDR3 spans 12 amino acids.

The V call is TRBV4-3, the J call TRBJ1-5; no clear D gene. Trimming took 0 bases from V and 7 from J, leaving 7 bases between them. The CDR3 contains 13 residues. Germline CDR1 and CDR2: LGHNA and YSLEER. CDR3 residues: CASSQDPGQPQHF. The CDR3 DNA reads TGCGCCAGCAGCCAAGATCCAGGACAGCCCCAGCATTTT.

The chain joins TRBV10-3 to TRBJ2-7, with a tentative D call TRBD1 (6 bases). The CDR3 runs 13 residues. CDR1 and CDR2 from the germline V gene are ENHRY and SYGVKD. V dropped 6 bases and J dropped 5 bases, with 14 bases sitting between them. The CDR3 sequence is CAIRENTGNEQYF. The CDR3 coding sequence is TGTGCCATCAGGGAAAATACAGGGAACGAGCAGTACTTC.

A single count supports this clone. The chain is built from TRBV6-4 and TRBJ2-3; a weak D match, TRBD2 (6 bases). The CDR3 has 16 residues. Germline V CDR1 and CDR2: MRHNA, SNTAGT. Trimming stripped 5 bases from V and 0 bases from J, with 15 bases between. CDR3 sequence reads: CASSPGWGTSTDTQYF. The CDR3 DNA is TGTGCCAGCAGTCCCGGGTGGGGGACTAGCACAGATACGCAGTATTTT.

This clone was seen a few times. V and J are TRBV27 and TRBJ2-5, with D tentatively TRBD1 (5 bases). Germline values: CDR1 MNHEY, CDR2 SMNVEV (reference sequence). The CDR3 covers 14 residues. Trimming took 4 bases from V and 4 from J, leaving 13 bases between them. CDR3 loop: CASSWAGRLETQYF. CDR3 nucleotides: TGTGCCAGCAGTTGGGCAGGGCGGTTAGAGACCCAGTACTTC.

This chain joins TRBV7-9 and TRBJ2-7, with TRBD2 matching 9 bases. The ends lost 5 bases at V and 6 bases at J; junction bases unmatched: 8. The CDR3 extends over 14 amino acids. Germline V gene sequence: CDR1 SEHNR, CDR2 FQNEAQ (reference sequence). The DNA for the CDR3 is TGTGCCAGCAGCCCATCCCCGACTAGCGGCGAGCAGTACTTC. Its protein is CASSPSPTSGEQYF.

CDR3 residues: CASSQVPVWGRGNTGELFF. The CDR3 DNA reads as TGTGCCAGCAGCCAAGTACCCGTCTGGGGGAGGGGGAACACCGGGGAGCTGTTTTTT. The V call is TRBV14, the J call TRBJ2-2; the match to TRBD2 covers 7 bases. This CDR3 is built from 19 residues. From germline, CDR1 is SGHDN and CDR2 FVKESK. Germline trimming cut 1 base from V and 1 base from J; bases unmatched to any gene: 12.

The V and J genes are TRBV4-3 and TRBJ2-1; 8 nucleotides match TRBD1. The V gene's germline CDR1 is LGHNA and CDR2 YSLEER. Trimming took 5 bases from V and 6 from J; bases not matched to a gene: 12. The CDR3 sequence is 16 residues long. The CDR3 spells CASSGPGTGLFNEQFF. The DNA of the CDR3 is TGCGCCAGCAGCGGACCCGGGACAGGACTTTTCAATGAGCAGTTCTTC.

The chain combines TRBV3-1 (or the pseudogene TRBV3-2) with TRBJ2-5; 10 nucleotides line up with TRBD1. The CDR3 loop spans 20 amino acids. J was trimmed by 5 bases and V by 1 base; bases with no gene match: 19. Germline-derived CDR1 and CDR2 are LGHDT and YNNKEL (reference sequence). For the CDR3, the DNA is TGTGCCAGCAGCCAAGCCTACTTCGGGGACAGGGGAACCTTGCGGGAGACCCAGTACTTC. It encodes CASSQAYFGDRGTLRETQYF.

CDR3 sequence: CASGQGLLETQYF. The CDR3 DNA sequence: TGCGCCAGCGGCCAGGGGTTATTGGAGACCCAGTACTTC. The chain has TRBV5-1 and TRBJ2-5, with D tentatively TRBD1 (6 bases). Trimming pared 7 bases from V and 5 bases from J, leaving 15 bases between. From germline, CDR1 is SGHRS and CDR2 YFSETQ. This CDR3 contains 13 residues. Full variable domain (remainder filled in from reference TRBV5-1 and TRBJ2-5): KAGVTQTPRYLIKTRGQQVTLSCSPISGHRSVSWYQQTPGQGLQFLFEYFSETQRNKGNFPGRFSGRQFSNSRSEMNVSTLELGDSALYLCASGQGLLETQYFGPGTRLLVL.

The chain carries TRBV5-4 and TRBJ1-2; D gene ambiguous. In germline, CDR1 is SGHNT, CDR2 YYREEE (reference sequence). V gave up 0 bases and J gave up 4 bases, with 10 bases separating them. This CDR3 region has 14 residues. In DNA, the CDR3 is TGTGCCAGCAGCTTGGGGAGTGATGGCTATGGCTACACCTTC. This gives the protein CASSLGSDGYGYTF. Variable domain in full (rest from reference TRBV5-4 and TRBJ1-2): ETGVTQSPTHLIKTRGQQVTLRCSSQSGHNTVSWYQQALGQGPQFIFQYYREEENGRGNFPPRFSGLQFPNYSSELNVNALELDDSALYLCASSLGSDGYGYTFGSGTRLTVV.

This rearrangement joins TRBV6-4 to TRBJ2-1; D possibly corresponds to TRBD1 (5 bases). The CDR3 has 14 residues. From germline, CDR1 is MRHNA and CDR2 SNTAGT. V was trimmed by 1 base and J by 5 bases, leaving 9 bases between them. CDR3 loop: CASSDLTANNEQFF. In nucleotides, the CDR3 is TGTGCCAGCAGTGACTTGACAGCCAACAATGAGCAGTTCTTC.

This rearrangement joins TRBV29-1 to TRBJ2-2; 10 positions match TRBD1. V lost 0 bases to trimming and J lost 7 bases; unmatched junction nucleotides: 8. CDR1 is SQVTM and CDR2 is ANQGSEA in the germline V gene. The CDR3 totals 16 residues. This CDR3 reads CSVEDQGTGASGELFF. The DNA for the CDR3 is TGCAGCGTTGAAGATCAGGGGACAGGGGCTAGCGGGGAGCTGTTTTTT.